Here is one T cell receptor (beta chain) with its context. This entry comes from a study of T cell changes during pregnancy in multiple sclerosis. Method: immunoSEQ multiplex PCR; TCRdb's copy keeps in-frame clones and lacks some. The sample holds some 44,000 clones, around 93% seen once. CDR1 is LGHNA and CDR2 is YNFKEQ in the germline V gene. There are 16 residues in the CDR3. The V segment lost 4 bases and the J segment 5 bases; nucleotides outside the gene matches: 11. This sequence originates from a female donor with multiple sclerosis, enrolled in a pregnancy study. The rearrangement links TRBV4-2 to TRBJ2-5; 9 nucleotides agree with TRBD2. The material sequenced was CD4+ T cells from peripheral blood mononuclear cells, taken in the third trimester of pregnancy. The CDR3 spells CASSPDIAGVRETQYF. CDR3 DNA: TGTGCCAGCAGCCCAGATATAGCGGGAGTACGGGAGACCCAGTACTTC.